This T cell receptor (beta chain) was captured by sequencing in a study of blood T cell repertoires in COVID-19. Study as a whole: COVID-19 samples, acute and convalescent, were from the United States, Italy and Spain.

Authors' analysis steps: How many nucleated cells were present was estimated from reference gene primer amplification. This table comes from immunoSEQ multiplex PCR, and its TCRdb copy is limited to in-frame clones, with some not included. V and J calls and clone size are copied from that table; D and trimming were computed from the DNA. The profile covers 43,000 or so clones, with over 70% appearing a single time and more than 20% taken by the ten largest. This clonotype was sampled from a woman aged 60 to 75 with acute or convalescent COVID-19. Specimen: peripheral blood.

DNA of the CDR3: TGTGCCTGGACCCCAGGGGAGACTAATGAAAAACTGTTTTTT. This translates into CAWTPGETNEKLFF. The chain carries TRBV30 and TRBJ1-4; a weak D match, TRBD1 (6 bases). The germline V gene encodes CDR1 GTSNPN and CDR2 SVGIG (reference sequence). V gave up 4 bases and J gave up 2 bases, with 11 bases separating them. This CDR3 spans 14 amino acids.